The T cell receptor beta chain under discussion was sequenced for a study of blood T cell repertoires in COVID-19. Study overall: From T cells, B-cell-depleted T cells, or PBMCs came the material, which was cDNA or gDNA.

Sequencing used immunoSEQ multiplex PCR; TCRdb keeps in-frame clones, though not all of them. Of about 200,000 clones listed, about 83% are singletons. This CDR3 comprises 13 residues. With V trimmed by 4 bases and J by 8 bases, 6 bases remained unmatched. CDR1 is SGHNT and CDR2 is YYREEE in the germline V gene (reference sequence). All enrollees were about 18 to 89 years old and from roughly 26 US areas. Assignment of participants to cohorts was predicated upon participant-reported clinical history. V usage is TRBV5-4 and J usage is TRBJ1-2; TRBD1 aligns across 9 bases. The material sequenced was PBMCs or T cells enriched from blood (not recorded which). The sequence derives from a man in his forties with acute COVID-19. In nucleotides, the CDR3 is TGTGCCAGCAGCCGGGACAGGGCGGGGGGCTACACCTTC. Protein product: CASSRDRAGGYTF.